These T cell receptor beta chains were read from a single sample in a study of identical twins. One entry per CDR3 protein results from TCRdb running MiXCR on the 5' RACE reads. The data show hundreds of thousands of distinct CDR3 sequences, around 6% seen once. Sequencing was performed on naive T cells sorted from blood. Receptors originate from a man between 18 and 29 years old in good health. CDR3s include the opening cysteine and the closing phenylalanine or tryptophan.

v_call cdr3_aa
TRBV19 CASNSYEGSQSQHF
TRBV7-2 CASSLAFQTDTQYF
TRBV19 CASKGAWNQPQHF
TRBV15 CATSNGHVQETQYF
TRBV7-9 CASSSLEGGETQYF
TRBV5-1 CASSLDPPGGGTDTQYF
TRBV24-1 CATSDAGNQPQHF
TRBV29-1 CSVAGVAYEQYF
TRBV12-3/TRBV12-4 CASSKGGLNTEAFF
TRBV12-3/TRBV12-4 CASRTLSGRSPTDTQYF
TRBV12-3/TRBV12-4 CASTRGAGGELFF
TRBV12-3/TRBV12-4 CASSYDNQPQHF
TRBV19 CASSTSYTGELFF
TRBV27 CASSYGTSGPGSSYNEQFF
TRBV9 CASSVAGPPGANVLTF
TRBV7-2 CASSPSPSTGIWEKLFF
TRBV28 CASPAIAGEGSTDTQYF
TRBV5-1 CASSSGTGIKIADTQYF
TRBV20-1 CSAREWQGHGYTF
TRBV7-9 CASSLYLGEYTDTQYF
TRBV6-1 CATRLAAYEQYF
TRBV29-1 CSVSYVAVKSTQYF
TRBV7-8 CASSPRPGQGYEQYF
TRBV27 CASRQGGNEQFF
TRBV5-6 CASSLGDSYSYNEQFF